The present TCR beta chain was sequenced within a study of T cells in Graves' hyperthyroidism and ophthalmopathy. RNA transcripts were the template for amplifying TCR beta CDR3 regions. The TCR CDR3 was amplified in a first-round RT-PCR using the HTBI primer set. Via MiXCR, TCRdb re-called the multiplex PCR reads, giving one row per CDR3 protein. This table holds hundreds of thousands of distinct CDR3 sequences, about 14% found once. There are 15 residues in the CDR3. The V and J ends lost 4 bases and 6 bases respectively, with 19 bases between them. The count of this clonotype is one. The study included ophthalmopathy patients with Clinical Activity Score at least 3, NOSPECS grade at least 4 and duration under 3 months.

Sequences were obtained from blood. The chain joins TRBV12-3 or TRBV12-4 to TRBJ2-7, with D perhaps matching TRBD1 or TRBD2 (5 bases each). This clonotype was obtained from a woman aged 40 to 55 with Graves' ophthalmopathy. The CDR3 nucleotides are TGTGCCAGCAGTTACATGGGGACCGATTTTTCCGAGCAGTACTTC. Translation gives CASSYMGTDFSEQYF.